The clone carrying this T cell receptor (beta chain) was seen more than once but under ten times. The genes and germline here are from mouse. The CDR3 is cut off 1 residue early in the read; its end comes from the germline J gene. Sample time point: mouse harvest day 7 after allogeneic transplant. Tail vein injection delivered 10^7 T-cell-depleted bone marrow cells and 10^6 splenic CD5+ T cells. This entry comes from a study of tissue T cells after allogeneic stem cell transplantation. CDR3 sequences, V/J genes, frequencies and template counts came from survey-depth TCRbeta sequencing. The repertoire was sequenced with immunoSEQ multiplex PCR; TCRdb's copy has only in-frame clones and lacks some. The data hold roughly 4,200 clones, with 59% observed a single time. The germline V gene has CDR1 NSHNY and CDR2 SYGAGN. V trimming: 2 bases; J trimming: 5 bases; junction bases outside the gene matches: 6. The CDR3 length is 14 residues.

The sample taken for sequencing was spleen. V is TRBV13-1 and J is TRBJ2-7; TRBD2 aligns across 8 bases. This sequence was found in a female BALB/c mouse given C57BL/6 T cells with graft-versus-host disease after an allogeneic hematopoietic cell transplant. Incomplete CDR3 DNA: TGTGCCAGCAGTGAACCCTGGGGGGTGGATGAACAGTAC. This gives the protein CASSEPWGVDEQY. The CDR3 as a whole reads CASSEPWGVDEQYF.